Presented here are 9 T cell receptor beta chains from one specimen sequenced in a study of control samples from healthy donors and cancer patients. The table came from immunoSEQ multiplex PCR; TCRdb's copy has only in-frame clones and leaves some out. The sample has approximately 150,000 clones; 94% are singletons. The sequenced material came from blood. Receptors originate from a young woman in good health.

Here the CDR3 DNA reads TGTGCCAGCAGCTTTTCCAACAATCAGGGGCCATCCTTCTACACCTTC. Translation: CASSFSNNQGPSFYTF. V usage is TRBV7-2 and J usage is TRBJ1-2; D is perhaps TRBD1 (6 bases). Per germline, CDR1 SGHTA and CDR2 FQGNSA. CDR3 length: 16 amino acids. Trimming left V 3 bases short and J 10 bases short, with 24 bases between.

This chain uses TRBV29-1 with TRBJ1-4, with TRBD1 matching 9 bases. The CDR3 is 15 residues long. The trim removed 6 bases at V and 3 bases at J, leaving 8 bases unmatched. Germline loops: CDR1 SQVTM, CDR2 ANQGSEA. The CDR3 protein is CSVAGQGLPNEKLFF. The CDR3 DNA sequence: TGCAGCGTGGCGGGACAGGGACTGCCTAATGAAAAACTGTTTTTT.

The chain uses TRBV19 and TRBJ2-2; perhaps TRBD2 as D (6 bases). Germline assignment: CDR1 LNHDA and CDR2 SQIVND (reference sequence). The CDR3 contains 16 residues. The germline V and J ends were trimmed by 3 bases and 2 bases, with 13 bases remaining between them. In DNA form, the CDR3 reads TGTGCCAGTAGTATTTACGGTAGCGGAAACACCGGGGAGCTGTTTTTT. Amino acids: CASSIYGSGNTGELFF.

CDR3 residues: CASSQFGNEKLFF. In DNA, the CDR3 is TGTGCCAGCAGCCAATTCGGGAATGAAAAACTGTTTTTT. This chain connects TRBV4-2 to TRBJ1-4; D is unclear. The CDR3 extends over 13 amino acids. Trimming left V 2 bases short and J 5 bases short, with 6 bases between. Germline V gene sequence: CDR1 LGHNA, CDR2 YNFKEQ.

The chain carries TRBV2 and TRBJ1-1; D unclear. Germline lookup yields CDR1 SNHLY and CDR2 FYNNEI. The CDR3 is 14 amino acids. V dropped 2 bases and J dropped 7 bases, with 14 bases sitting between them. CDR3 sequence: CASSELAGYGEAFF. The CDR3 DNA sequence: TGTGCCAGCAGTGAATTAGCGGGGTATGGTGAAGCTTTCTTT.

The sample holds one count of this clone. V gene TRBV2 combines with J gene TRBJ2-3; 7 bases agree with TRBD2. This CDR3 contains 13 residues. CDR1 is SNHLY, CDR2 FYNNEI, per germline. V dropped 2 bases and J dropped 4; count of bases not matched to a gene: 0. This CDR3 reads CASSERGADTQYF. Written as DNA, the CDR3 is TGTGCCAGCAGTGAACGGGGGGCAGATACGCAGTATTTT. The entire variable domain, with the rest obtained from reference TRBV2 and TRBJ2-3, is as follows: EPEVTQTPSHQVTQMGQEVILRCVPISNHLYFYWYRQILGQKVEFLVSFYNNEISEKSEIFDDQFSVERPDGSNFTLKIRSTKLEDSAMYFCASSERGADTQYFGPGTRLTVL.

The chain uses TRBV7-2 and TRBJ2-7; D not certain. This CDR3 region has 14 residues. Deletions cut 7 bases from V and 0 bases from J, with 13 bases between. Per germline, CDR1 SGHTA and CDR2 FQGNSA. CDR3 in amino acids: CASKSMANSYEQYF. For the CDR3, the DNA is TGTGCCAGCAAGTCTATGGCTAACTCCTACGAGCAGTACTTC.

Note on this clone: As the CDR3 is not closed by the conserved phenylalanine or tryptophan, this likely results from a read error. The DNA is left out, because the CDR3 cannot be placed on it with certainty; the CDR3 is given as TCRdb lists it. V and J are TRBV3-1 (or the pseudogene TRBV3-2) and TRBJ2-7; TRBD1, the table's D call, was not compared with the DNA. The CDR3 is 12 amino acids in total, end residues counted. Germline lookup yields CDR1 LGHDT and CDR2 YNNKEL (reference sequence). The CDR3 reads CASSPAGQGGPS.

The chain recombines TRBV5-1 with TRBJ2-1, with 8 bases identical to TRBD1. Germline V gene sequence: CDR1 SGHRS, CDR2 YFSETQ. The CDR3 covers 18 residues. The V segment lost 0 bases and the J segment 0 bases; nucleotides outside the gene matches: 8. The DNA of the CDR3 is TGCGCCAGCAGCTTGGGGGGGACAGGACAGAGCTCCTACAATGAGCAGTTCTTC. Its translation is CASSLGGTGQSSYNEQFF.